This passage covers 21 T cell receptor beta chains from one sample sequenced in a study of PD-1 blockade in mismatch repair-deficient tumors. Sequencing used immunoSEQ multiplex PCR; TCRdb keeps in-frame clones, though not all of them. The sample lists more than 40,000 clones, over 70% occurring once. Sample: peripheral blood, taken about 20 weeks after starting pembrolizumab. The origin of the receptors is an adult with mismatch repair-deficient cancer.

This chain joins TRBV9 and TRBJ2-1; possibly TRBD1 for D (5 bases). Germline V CDR1 and CDR2: SGDLS, YYNGEE. Deletions cut 1 base from V and 5 bases from J, with 13 bases between. This CDR3 has 15 amino acids. CDR3 loop: CASSVSGAFNNEQFF. As DNA, the CDR3 is TGTGCCAGCAGCGTAAGTGGGGCTTTCAACAATGAGCAGTTCTTC.

The rearrangement links TRBV11-2 to TRBJ2-5; 11 nucleotides line up with TRBD2. The CDR3 runs 16 residues. V was pared by 3 bases and J by 5 bases, with 8 bases of the junction left unmatched. Germline CDR1 is SGHAT and CDR2 is FQNNGV. CDR3 coding DNA: TGTGCCAGCAGCTTTGGCACTAGCGGGAGTTGGGAGACCCAGTACTTC. Protein: CASSFGTSGSWETQYF.

J is TRBJ1-2 and V is TRBV30; TRBD1 matches at 9 bases. Germline lookup yields CDR1 GTSNPN and CDR2 SVGIG (reference sequence). V was pared by 7 bases and J by 5 bases, with 5 bases of the junction left unmatched. The CDR3 is 12 residues long. For the CDR3, the DNA is TGTGCCTCGGGACAGGGCATTTATGGCTACACCTTC. Protein sequence: CASGQGIYGYTF.

This clone has more than one count but fewer than ten. The chain employs TRBV11-2 and TRBJ2-1, with 8 nucleotides matching TRBD2. Losses at the gene ends were 1 base for V and 4 bases for J; bases not matched to a gene: 3. The CDR3 is made up of 15 amino acids. Germline-derived CDR1 and CDR2 are SGHAT and FQNNGV. In DNA form, the CDR3 reads TGTGCCAGCAGCTTAGCGCGGGAGGTGTACAATGAGCAGTTCTTC. Protein product: CASSLAREVYNEQFF.

The chain recombines TRBV7-3 with TRBJ2-7; D possibly matches TRBD1 or TRBD2 (5 bases each). This CDR3 contains 14 residues. Germline CDR1 SGHTA, CDR2 FQGTGA. V lost 2 bases to trimming and J lost 2 bases, with 10 bases between them. The CDR3, as DNA: TGTGCCAGCAGCTTATGGCAGGGAGCCTACGAGCAGTACTTC. Translated: CASSLWQGAYEQYF.

This clone occurred a few times. The chain is built from TRBV2 and TRBJ2-7; D remains unclear. Germline lookup yields CDR1 SNHLY and CDR2 FYNNEI. The V end lost 3 bases, the J end lost 1 base, and 7 bases lay between the germline ends. This CDR3 region has 13 residues. CDR3 loop: CASSDSLSYEQYF. CDR3 coding DNA: TGTGCCAGCAGTGACAGTCTGTCCTACGAGCAGTACTTC.

Comments on this clone: One junction end does not reproduce the germline sequence, and a read error may be involved. The sample contains more than one DNA sequence encoding this CDR3. The chain couples TRBV28 to TRBJ1-4, with D uncertain. CDR1 and CDR2 (germline): MDHEN, SYDVKM. The CDR3 sequence is 17 residues long. The CDR3 coding sequence is TGTGCCAGCAGTTTATGGTCCCCGAGACCCACGAATGAAAAACTATTTTTT. Amino acids: CASSLWSPRPTNEKLFF.

DNA for the CDR3: TGTGCCAGTAGTTATTGGACTAAGAACACAGATACGCAGTATTTT. Translating it yields CASSYWTKNTDTQYF. This chain uses TRBV19 with TRBJ2-3, with D perhaps TRBD2 (6 bases). The CDR3 covers 15 residues. V shed 5 bases and J shed 2 bases, with 14 bases lying between them. Germline assignment: CDR1 LNHDA and CDR2 SQIVND (reference sequence).

This clone was picked up a small number of times. This chain uses TRBV7-2 with TRBJ2-5; D tentatively reads TRBD1 or TRBD2 (5 bases each). Germline V gene data show CDR1 as SGHTA and CDR2 as FQGNSA. Deletions cut 3 bases from V and 5 bases from J, with 7 bases between. The CDR3 contains 12 residues. CDR3 sequence: CASSLGVETQYF. The CDR3 bases are TGTGCCAGCAGCTTGGGGGTCGAGACCCAGTACTTC.

V and J are TRBV29-1 and TRBJ1-1, with 8 bases that match TRBD1. CDR1 is SQVTM, CDR2 ANQGSEA, per germline. CDR3 length: 13 residues. J was trimmed by 11 bases and V by 6 bases; bases with no gene match: 14. The CDR3 reads CSVQQGGQGGAFF. The CDR3 coding sequence is TGCAGCGTCCAACAGGGGGGCCAAGGCGGGGCTTTCTTT.

The rearrangement links TRBV11-2 to TRBJ2-7; D remains ambiguous. Looked up from germline, CDR1 is SGHAT and CDR2 is FQNNGV. V was shortened by 0 bases and J by 7 bases, with 13 bases between the two germline ends. This CDR3 region has 14 residues. CDR3 nucleotide sequence: TGTGCCAGCAGCTTAGACAGCGTTGGTGGAGAGCAGTACTTC. Its protein is CASSLDSVGGEQYF.

This clone was observed a handful of times. The chain has TRBV28 and TRBJ1-2, with 7 bases that match TRBD1. The germline CDR1 and CDR2 sequences are MDHEN and SYDVKM. The CDR3 is made up of 16 amino acids. The ends lost 7 bases at V and 4 bases at J; junction bases unmatched: 15. CDR3 residues: CASIEQGVEFVYGYTF. As DNA, the CDR3 is TGTGCCAGCATCGAGCAGGGGGTCGAATTTGTCTATGGCTACACCTTC.

This clone has only a few counts. The chain recombines TRBV5-4 with TRBJ2-7; TRBD2 matches 10 bases. CDR1 is SGHNT, CDR2 YYREEE, per germline (reference sequence). After removal of 2 bases from V and 3 bases from J, the junction contained 5 bases not matched to a gene. CDR3 length: 15 amino acids. The CDR3 spells CASSFTGTSVYEQYF. Written as DNA, the CDR3 is TGTGCCAGCAGCTTTACCGGGACTAGCGTCTACGAGCAGTACTTC. The full variable domain, rest sourced from reference TRBV5-4 and TRBJ2-7, is ETGVTQSPTHLIKTRGQQVTLRCSSQSGHNTVSWYQQALGQGPQFIFQYYREEENGRGNFPPRFSGLQFPNYSSELNVNALELDDSALYLCASSFTGTSVYEQYFGPGTRLTVT.

This rearrangement joins TRBV18 to TRBJ2-5; D ambiguous. Trimming removed 6 bases from V and 2 bases from J, with 16 bases in between. Germline V lookup: CDR1 KGHSH, CDR2 LQKENI. There are 15 residues in the CDR3. This CDR3 reads CASSPRATSQETQYF. The CDR3 coding sequence is TGTGCCAGCTCGCCCCGGGCCACCTCTCAAGAGACCCAGTACTTC.

The genes are TRBV4-3 and TRBJ2-3, with 11 positions matching TRBD2. The germline gives CDR1 LGHNA, CDR2 YSLEER. Germline trimming cut 4 bases from V and 5 bases from J; bases unmatched to any gene: 5. This CDR3 contains 15 residues. Written as DNA, the CDR3 is TGCGCCAGCAGCCTTAGCGGGAGGGAGAAAGATACGCAGTATTTT. This codes for CASSLSGREKDTQYF.

The chain recombines TRBV7-9 with TRBJ1-3; D is undetermined. The CDR3 loop spans 12 amino acids. V gave up 6 bases and J gave up 4 bases, with 7 bases separating them. The germline gives CDR1 SEHNR, CDR2 FQNEAQ (reference sequence). DNA of the CDR3: TGTGCCAGCAGTACTATAGGAAACACCATATATTTT. It codes for CASSTIGNTIYF.

This chain joins TRBV10-3 and TRBJ2-7, with D maybe TRBD1 (6 bases). CDR1 and CDR2 from the germline V gene are ENHRY and SYGVKD. The CDR3 runs to 13 residues. V was pared by 5 bases and J by 3 bases, with 11 bases between. The CDR3 loop is CAISSGTNYEQYF. The CDR3, as DNA: TGTGCCATCAGTTCCGGGACAAACTACGAGCAGTACTTC.

V gene TRBV7-9 combines with J gene TRBJ1-5; no clear D gene. This CDR3 is 12 amino acids long. V gave up 5 bases and J gave up 4 bases, with 6 bases separating them. Per germline, CDR1 SEHNR and CDR2 FQNEAQ (reference sequence). CDR3 protein: CASSTLNQPQHF. The CDR3 nucleotides read TGTGCCAGCAGCACCCTTAATCAGCCCCAGCATTTT.

The chain joins TRBV7-2 to TRBJ2-7; D not certain. Deletions cut 1 base from V and 5 bases from J, with 9 bases between. In germline, CDR1 is SGHTA, CDR2 FQGNSA. This CDR3 has 13 residues. In DNA form, the CDR3 reads TGTGCCAGCAGCTTAGAGGGTATCCACGAGCAGTACTTC. As protein: CASSLEGIHEQYF.

The rearrangement joins TRBV7-2 to TRBJ1-2; 12 bases are shared with TRBD1. Germline trimming cut 5 bases from V and 2 bases from J; bases unmatched to any gene: 6. The CDR3 extends over 16 amino acids. Germline lookup yields CDR1 SGHTA and CDR2 FQGNSA. CDR3 nucleotide sequence: TGTGCCAGCAGCCCCGGGGGACAGGGGGCAAACTATGGCTACACCTTC. The encoded protein is CASSPGGQGANYGYTF.

The V gene is TRBV9, the J gene TRBJ2-3; D gene unclear. Germline CDR1 reads SGDLS; CDR2 reads YYNGEE. V lost 0 bases, J lost 3 bases, and 11 bases lay in between. CDR3 length: 15 residues. CDR3 sequence (DNA): TGTGCCAGCAGCGTAGCTGTTACGGTTACAGATACGCAGTATTTT. It translates to CASSVAVTVTDTQYF.